The next 29 T cell receptor beta chains were all read from a single sample in a study of tumor-infiltrating lymphocytes in primary liver carcinoma. With a constant-region primer, TCR beta cDNA was made from 400 to 550 ng of total RNA. Slightly modified ARM-PCR, run as three nested multiplex PCR rounds, produced the TCR beta libraries. The opening two PCR rounds, about 11 cycles each, paired TRBV1-TRBV30 forward primers with a C-beta reverse primer. TCRdb reprocessed the multiplex PCR reads via MiXCR and lists one record per CDR3 protein. The sample lists approximately 330,000 distinct CDR3 sequences; about 61% were seen once. Blood RNA came from unsorted whole blood; germline DNA was also extracted. Source material: peripheral blood. Every receptor here comes from a man aged 40-49 years with primary liver carcinoma and hepatitis B virus infection.

With regard to this clonotype: Germline is not matched at one junction end, which may reflect a read error. The chain combines TRBV7-9 with TRBJ1-2; D not certain. Germline V gene lookup returns CDR1 SEHNR and CDR2 FQNEAQ (reference sequence). The CDR3 is 14 residues long. The CDR3 sequence: CANSTQPGSGGYTF. The CDR3 nucleotides are TGTGCCAACAGCACCCAGCCCGGGTCGGGCGGCTACACCTTC.

This clonotype came up a few times. The chain links TRBV6-2 or TRBV6-3 to TRBJ2-5, with 8 nucleotides matching TRBD2. The CDR3 spans 15 residues. The germline V gene encodes CDR1 MNHEY and CDR2 SVGEGT. J lost 5 bases, V lost 2 bases, and 7 bases had no gene match. The CDR3 region has the DNA TGTGCCAGCAGTTACGAGGCGGGAGGTCGGGAGACCCAGTACTTC. Translation gives CASSYEAGGRETQYF.

Points on this clonotype: One end of the junction varies from germline; a read error may be responsible. This chain links TRBV12-3 or TRBV12-4 with TRBJ2-7; no reliable D call. There are 13 residues in the CDR3. The CDR3 reads CASSGSISYEQCF. The CDR3 region has the DNA TGTGCCAGCAGTGGAAGCATCTCCTACGAGCAGTGCTTC.

A remark on this clonotype: Compared with germline, one end of the junction differs, possibly owing to a read error. This rearrangement joins TRBV6-5 to TRBJ2-1; tentatively, D is TRBD1 (5 bases). The CDR3 totals 14 residues. Germline values: CDR1 MNHEY, CDR2 SVGAGI. DNA of the CDR3: TGTGCCAACAGTTACTCGCCAGGGTTCGATGAGCAGTTCTTC. Its translation: CANSYSPGFDEQFF.

In its sample, this clonotype was seen many times. The chain employs TRBV12-3 or TRBV12-4 and TRBJ1-1; D is unresolved. V was trimmed by 6 bases and J by 4 bases, leaving 12 bases between them. The CDR3 extends over 13 amino acids. The CDR3 DNA sequence: TGTGCCAGCAGCCTACGTAGCGGCACTGAAGCTTTCTTT. It specifies CASSLRSGTEAFF.

This sequence joins TRBV18 and TRBJ1-2; 8 bases map to TRBD1. This CDR3 has 14 residues. The germline CDR1 and CDR2 sequences are KGHSH and LQKENI. Trimming took 3 bases from V and 5 from J; bases not matched to a gene: 5. Here the CDR3 DNA reads TGTGCCAGCTCACCTCAGGGGGCTCGTTATGGCTACACCTTC. This gives the protein CASSPQGARYGYTF.

This chain connects TRBV5-1 to TRBJ2-4; the D call may be TRBD1 or TRBD2 (5 bases each). The CDR3 extends over 17 amino acids. The ends were cut back, 0 bases at V and 1 base at J, with 14 bases in the middle. The germline CDR1 and CDR2 sequences are SGHRS and YFSETQ. The CDR3 loop is CASSLATGEGAKNIQYF. The DNA for the CDR3 is TGCGCCAGCAGCTTGGCGACCGGAGAGGGGGCCAAAAACATTCAGTACTTC.

With regard to this clonotype: Since a much larger clone is just one base distant, this may be a read error. As the CDR3 is not closed by the conserved phenylalanine or tryptophan, this likely results from a read error. This chain uses TRBV6-5 with TRBJ2-3; D unresolved. Germline V gene sequence: CDR1 MNHEY, CDR2 SVGAGI. The CDR3 totals 13 residues. Trimming left V 0 bases short and J 4 bases short, with 5 bases between. CDR3 DNA: TGTGCCAGCAGTTACTCTCCCGCAGATACGCAGTATTTA. It encodes CASSYSPADTQYL.

The rearrangement uses TRBV28 and TRBJ2-2; D perhaps matches TRBD2 (5 bases). This CDR3 has 14 residues. Germline values: CDR1 MDHEN, CDR2 SYDVKM. V was clipped by 6 bases and J by 6 bases, with 14 bases between them. Written as DNA, the CDR3 is TGTGCCAGCAGCCCTTCGGAGGTTCCCGGGGAGCTGTTTTTT. This translates into CASSPSEVPGELFF.

A note on this clonotype: It may be a read error: a sequence one base away is much more abundant. The chain couples TRBV19 to TRBJ2-2; weak D call: TRBD1 (6 bases). This CDR3 is built from 15 residues. CDR1 is LNHDA and CDR2 is SQIVND in the germline V gene (reference sequence). CDR3 in amino acids: CASSRQDRNTGELSF. The CDR3 nucleotides read TGTGCCAGTAGTAGACAGGATAGGAACACCGGGGAGCTGTCTTTT.

Points on this clonotype: A read error may account for a junction end that differs from germline. The CDR3 DNA is TGTGCCAGAAGCGATACTAGCGGGAGTAACATCGGGGAGCTGTTTTTT. This sequence encodes CARSDTSGSNIGELFF. V and J are TRBV4-2 and TRBJ2-2, with 11 bases aligning to TRBD2. The CDR3 is made up of 16 amino acids. Germline CDR1 LGHNA, CDR2 YNFKEQ.

A word on this clonotype: One end of the junction does not line up with germline, which may come from a read error. V gene TRBV5-4 combines with J gene TRBJ2-3; no firm D call. CDR3 length: 12 residues. Germline lookup yields CDR1 SGHNT and CDR2 YYREEE (reference sequence). The DNA of the CDR3 is TGTGCCAGCACCTCCCCGCCAGATACGGAGTATTTT. Its protein is CASTSPPDTEYF. The full variable domain, its missing parts supplied by reference TRBV5-4 and TRBJ2-3, is ETGVTQSPTHLIKTRGQQVTLRCSSQSGHNTVSWYQQALGQGPQFIFQYYREEENGRGNFPPRFSGLQFPNYSSELNVNALELDDSALYLCASTSPPDTEYFGPGTRLTVL.

Note on this clonotype: One junction end disagrees with the germline gene, perhaps due to a read error. The rearrangement uses TRBV6-6 and TRBJ2-1; no firm D call. This CDR3 is built from 15 residues. Per the germline V gene, CDR1 is MNHNY and CDR2 is SVGAGI (reference sequence). CDR3: CASSQLPSSYNEKFF. CDR3 coding DNA: TGTGCCAGCAGTCAATTACCCAGCTCCTACAATGAGAAGTTCTTC.

Comment on this clonotype: A much larger clone lies a single base off, so this may be a read error. V usage is TRBV7-8 and J usage is TRBJ2-2, with TRBD1 as a possible D gene (5 bases). With 11 bases removed from V and 3 bases from J, the gap between germline ends came to 10 bases. Germline loops: CDR1 SGHVS, CDR2 FQNEAQ. The CDR3 extends over 12 amino acids. The CDR3 nucleotides are TGTGCCGGAAGGGGCGACACCGGGGAGCTGTTTTTT. The encoded protein is CAGRGDTGELFF.

This clonotype occurred many times. The chain combines TRBV6-1 with TRBJ2-4; D gene uncertain. V lost 2 bases, J lost 0 bases, and 8 bases lay in between. The CDR3 is 15 residues long. The V gene's germline CDR1 is MNHNS and CDR2 SASEGT. CDR3 in amino acids: CASSESFLAKNIQYF. CDR3 sequence (DNA): TGTGCCAGCAGTGAATCTTTTCTAGCCAAAAACATTCAGTACTTC.

Concerning this clonotype: Possible read error: a much larger clone is one base away. CDR3 bases: TGCAGCGTTGACAACACTGGGGCCAACGTCCTGACTTTC. Amino acids: CSVDNTGANVLTF. This chain uses TRBV29-1 with TRBJ2-6; no definite D call. Trimming shortened V by 3 bases and J by 2 bases, and 5 bases separated the two germline ends. CDR3 length: 13 amino acids. Looked up from germline, CDR1 is SQVTM and CDR2 is ANQGSEA.

A few counts support this clonotype. Relative to the germline gene, one junction end is altered; a read error may explain this. CDR3 sequence (DNA): TGTGTCAGCAGTTACTTGGGGGCCCCTAAAAACATTCAGTACTTC. This gives the protein CVSSYLGAPKNIQYF. V gene TRBV6-6 combines with J gene TRBJ2-4; the D gene is possibly TRBD1 (6 bases). This CDR3 region has 15 residues. Germline V gives CDR1 MNHNY, CDR2 SVGAGI (reference sequence).

The chain couples TRBV29-1 to TRBJ2-7; 11 positions match TRBD2. J was trimmed by 4 bases and V by 6 bases; bases with no gene match: 11. The CDR3 has 15 residues. Germline-derived CDR1 and CDR2 are SQVTM and ANQGSEA. CDR3 DNA sequence: TGCAGCGTGATTAGACGGACTAGCGGGTTTTACGAGCAGTACTTC. This codes for CSVIRRTSGFYEQYF.

This clonotype has a handful of counts. The chain recombines TRBV30 with TRBJ2-3, with TRBD2 identical over 14 bases. V gave up 2 bases and J gave up 2 bases; unmatched junction bases: 15. The CDR3 contains 20 residues. Germline CDR1 reads GTSNPN; CDR2 reads SVGIG (reference sequence). The CDR3 spells CAWSYIPGLAGDYHTDTQYF. CDR3 nucleotide sequence: TGTGCCTGGAGTTACATCCCGGGACTAGCGGGGGACTACCACACAGATACGCAGTATTTT.

This clonotype was found once. A much more abundant neighbour one base away suggests this may be a read error. The CDR3 is CASSLAAGANEQSF. CDR3 in DNA: TGTGCCAGCAGCTTAGCCGCGGGGGCCAATGAGCAGTCCTTC. The chain is built from TRBV7-2 and TRBJ2-1; possible D gene TRBD2, 7 bases. The CDR3 contains 14 residues. Germline assignment: CDR1 SGHTA and CDR2 FQGNSA.

The chain has TRBV6-1 and TRBJ2-1; 12 nucleotides agree with TRBD2. The CDR3 has 18 amino acids. The germline V gene encodes CDR1 MNHNS and CDR2 SASEGT. V was clipped by 7 bases and J by 2 bases; unmatched bases: 12. The CDR3, as DNA: TGTGCCAGCACTACAACGGGACTAGCGGGTTTTCCCTACAATGAGCAGTTCTTC. Its protein product is CASTTTGLAGFPYNEQFF.

Regarding this clonotype: A read error may explain this, as a much larger clone is one base away. CDR3 in DNA: TGTGCTAGTGGTTTGGACGGGGGAGATCAAGAGACCCAGTACTTC. Translation: CASGLDGGDQETQYF. The V gene is TRBV12-5, the J gene TRBJ2-5, with a tentative D call TRBD2 (6 bases). V lost 1 base and J lost 2, with 11 bases in between. Germline values: CDR1 LGHNT, CDR2 FRNRAP. This CDR3 region has 15 residues.

For this clonotype: A read error may explain this, as a much larger clone is one base away. The V call is TRBV12-3 or TRBV12-4, the J call TRBJ2-3; the D call may be TRBD1 or TRBD2 (5 bases each). This CDR3 is 14 amino acids long. The CDR3 protein is CVSRDGASTDTQYF. CDR3 nucleotide sequence: TGTGTCAGCAGGGACGGGGCTAGCACAGATACGCAGTATTTT.

The chain links TRBV11-2 to TRBJ2-7; D might be TRBD1 (6 bases). CDR1 and CDR2 from the germline V gene are SGHAT and FQNNGV. V was shortened by 7 bases and J by 7 bases, with 17 bases between the two germline ends. The CDR3 is 13 amino acids. The CDR3 sequence is CASNHKGGSEQYF. The CDR3 DNA reads TGTGCCAGCAACCACAAAGGGGGTTCAGAGCAGTACTTC.

Of note for this clonotype: This may be a read error: a much more frequent sequence differs by one nucleotide. This chain uses TRBV4-1 with TRBJ2-7; 8 nucleotides align to TRBD2. The length of the CDR3 is 17 residues. CDR1 is MGHRA, CDR2 YSYEKL, per germline. The CDR3 reads CVSSHATLAGPTYEQYF. CDR3 DNA: TGCGTCAGCAGCCATGCTACCTTAGCGGGACCTACCTACGAGCAGTACTTC.

At least ten counts were recorded for this clonotype. The chain carries TRBV13 and TRBJ2-7; 7 bases are a match to TRBD2. Trimming took 0 bases from V and 3 from J; bases not matched to a gene: 5. CDR1 is PRHDT, CDR2 FYEKMQ, per germline (reference sequence). This CDR3 has 15 amino acids. The CDR3 DNA sequence: TGTGCCAGCAGCTTAGGGCGGGAGAAGAGCTACGAGCAGTACTTC. Protein sequence: CASSLGREKSYEQYF.

The V call is TRBV28, the J call TRBJ2-2; 9 bases line up with TRBD1. CDR1 is MDHEN, CDR2 SYDVKM, per germline. The CDR3 contains 14 residues. The J segment lost 2 bases and the V segment lost 10 bases, leaving 5 bases of the junction unmatched. This CDR3 is CATRDRDNTGELFF. The CDR3 DNA reads as TGTGCCACCCGGGACAGGGATAACACCGGGGAGCTGTTTTTT.

In the case of this clonotype: Given a much more abundant clone one base away, this may be a read error. For the CDR3, the DNA is TGTGCCAGCAGTTACGAGGGAGGGCCGTTCGAGCAGTACTTC. Translating gives CASSYEGGPFEQYF. This rearrangement joins TRBV6-5 to TRBJ2-7; 7 positions match TRBD2. The CDR3 covers 14 residues. Germline V gene data show CDR1 as MNHEY and CDR2 as SVGAGI. Trimming cost V 2 bases and J 6 bases; bases outside gene matches: 7.

This chain connects TRBV11-2 to TRBJ2-3; no clear D. Germline assignment: CDR1 SGHAT and CDR2 FQNNGV. Trimming cost V 8 bases and J 3 bases, with 6 bases left between them. The CDR3 has 11 amino acids. The DNA for the CDR3 is TGTGCCAGCGGCATAACAGATACGCAGTATTTT. This sequence encodes CASGITDTQYF.